This section outlines one T cell receptor beta chain sequence together with its context. A single record per CDR3 protein comes from TCRdb applying MiXCR to the 5' RACE reads. The repertoire holds 1.5 million to 2 million distinct CDR3 sequences, with around a third as singletons. The record originates from a study of identical twins. This CDR3 is built from 13 residues. CDR1 is DFQATT and CDR2 is SNEGSKA in the germline V gene (reference sequence). The sequenced sample consisted of cord blood. The rearrangement links TRBV20-1 to TRBJ2-5, with TRBD2 matching 9 bases. The end of the DNA aligns better with TRBJ2-7, so the J call may be wrong. The TCR originated in a newborn girl in good health. The CDR3 loop reads CSARGLAGNEQYF. The CDR3 region has the DNA TGCAGTGCTAGGGGGCTAGCGGGGAACGAGCAGTACTTC.